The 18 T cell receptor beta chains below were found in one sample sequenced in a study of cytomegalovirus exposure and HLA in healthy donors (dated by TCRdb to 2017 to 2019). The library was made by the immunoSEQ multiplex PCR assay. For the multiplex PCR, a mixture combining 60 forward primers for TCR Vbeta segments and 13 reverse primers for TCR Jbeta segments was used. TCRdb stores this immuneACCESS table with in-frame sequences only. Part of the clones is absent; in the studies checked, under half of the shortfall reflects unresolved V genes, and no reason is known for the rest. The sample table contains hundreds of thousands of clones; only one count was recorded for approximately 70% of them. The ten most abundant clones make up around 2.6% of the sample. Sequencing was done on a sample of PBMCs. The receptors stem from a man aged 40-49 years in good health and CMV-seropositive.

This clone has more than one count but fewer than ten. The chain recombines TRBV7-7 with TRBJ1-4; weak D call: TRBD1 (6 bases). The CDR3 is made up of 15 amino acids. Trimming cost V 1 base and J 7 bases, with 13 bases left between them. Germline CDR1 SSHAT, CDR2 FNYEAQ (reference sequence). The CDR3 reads CASSLGNREGEKLFF. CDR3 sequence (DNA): TGTGCCAGCAGCTTAGGGAACAGGGAAGGTGAAAAACTGTTTTTT.

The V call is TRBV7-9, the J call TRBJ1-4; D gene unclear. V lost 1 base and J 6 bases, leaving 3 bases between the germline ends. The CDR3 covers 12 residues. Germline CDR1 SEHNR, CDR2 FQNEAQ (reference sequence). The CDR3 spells CASSLGDEKLFF. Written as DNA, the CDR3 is TGTGCCAGCAGCTTAGGCGATGAAAAACTGTTTTTT.

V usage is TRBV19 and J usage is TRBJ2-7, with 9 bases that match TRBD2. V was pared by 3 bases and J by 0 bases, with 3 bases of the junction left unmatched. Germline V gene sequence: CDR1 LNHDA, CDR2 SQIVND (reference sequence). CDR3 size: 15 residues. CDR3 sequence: CASSIQAGGSYEQYF. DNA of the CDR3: TGTGCCAGTAGTATTCAAGCGGGGGGCTCCTACGAGCAGTACTTC.

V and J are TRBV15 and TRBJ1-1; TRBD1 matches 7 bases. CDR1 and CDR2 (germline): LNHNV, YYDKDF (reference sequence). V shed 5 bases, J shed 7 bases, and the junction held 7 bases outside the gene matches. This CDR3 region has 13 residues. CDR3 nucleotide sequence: TGTGCCACCAGCGGAGGGGGCAGGGGTGAAGCTTTCTTT. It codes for CATSGGGRGEAFF.

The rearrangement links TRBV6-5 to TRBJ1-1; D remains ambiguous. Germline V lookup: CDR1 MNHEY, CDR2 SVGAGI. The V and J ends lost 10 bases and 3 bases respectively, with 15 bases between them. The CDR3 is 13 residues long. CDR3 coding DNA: TGTGCCACCTCAACCTCTAAGCACACTGAAGCTTTCTTT. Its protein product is CATSTSKHTEAFF.

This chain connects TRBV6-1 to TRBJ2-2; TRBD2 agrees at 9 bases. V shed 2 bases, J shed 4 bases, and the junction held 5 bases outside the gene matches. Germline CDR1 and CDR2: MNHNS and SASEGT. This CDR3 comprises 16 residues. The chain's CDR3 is CASSERAGGPTGELFF. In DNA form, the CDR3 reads TGTGCCAGCAGTGAAAGAGCGGGGGGACCCACCGGGGAGCTGTTTTTT.

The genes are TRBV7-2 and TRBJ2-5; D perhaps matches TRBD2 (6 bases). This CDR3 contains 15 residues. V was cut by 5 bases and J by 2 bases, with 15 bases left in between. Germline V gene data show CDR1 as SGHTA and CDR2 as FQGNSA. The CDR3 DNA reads TGTGCCAGCAGCCGTCAGCTCGGGGGACAAGAGACCCAGTACTTC. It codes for CASSRQLGGQETQYF.

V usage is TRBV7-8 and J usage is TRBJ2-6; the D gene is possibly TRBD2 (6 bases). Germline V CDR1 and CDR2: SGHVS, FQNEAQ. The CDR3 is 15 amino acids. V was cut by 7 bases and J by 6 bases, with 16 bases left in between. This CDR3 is CASTAGPFVANVLTF. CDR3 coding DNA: TGTGCCAGCACCGCGGGGCCGTTTGTGGCCAACGTCCTGACTTTC.

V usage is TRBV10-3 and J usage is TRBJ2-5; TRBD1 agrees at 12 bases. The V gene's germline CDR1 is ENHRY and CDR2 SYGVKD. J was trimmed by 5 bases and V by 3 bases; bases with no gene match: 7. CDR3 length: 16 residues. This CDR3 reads CAISEGTGGSYETQYF. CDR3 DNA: TGTGCCATCAGTGAAGGGACAGGGGGCTCTTATGAGACCCAGTACTTC.

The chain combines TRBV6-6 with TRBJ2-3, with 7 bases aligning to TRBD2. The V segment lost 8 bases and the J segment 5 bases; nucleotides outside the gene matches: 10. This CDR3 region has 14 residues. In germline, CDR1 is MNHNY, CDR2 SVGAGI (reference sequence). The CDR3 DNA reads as TGTGCCAGCGGCGGGGCCCCGGGGGGAGATACGCAGTATTTT. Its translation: CASGGAPGGDTQYF.

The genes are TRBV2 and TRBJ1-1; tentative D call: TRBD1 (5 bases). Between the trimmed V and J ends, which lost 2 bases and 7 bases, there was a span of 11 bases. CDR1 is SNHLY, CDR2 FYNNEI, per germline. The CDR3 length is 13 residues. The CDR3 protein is CASSELGGGEAFF. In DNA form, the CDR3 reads TGTGCCAGCAGTGAATTGGGGGGTGGTGAAGCTTTCTTT.

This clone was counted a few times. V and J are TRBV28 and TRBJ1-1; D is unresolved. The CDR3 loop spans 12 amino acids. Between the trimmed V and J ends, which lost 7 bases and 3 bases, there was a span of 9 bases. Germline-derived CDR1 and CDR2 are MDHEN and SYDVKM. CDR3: CASTRYYTEAFF. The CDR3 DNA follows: TGTGCCAGCACCCGATACTACACTGAAGCTTTCTTT.

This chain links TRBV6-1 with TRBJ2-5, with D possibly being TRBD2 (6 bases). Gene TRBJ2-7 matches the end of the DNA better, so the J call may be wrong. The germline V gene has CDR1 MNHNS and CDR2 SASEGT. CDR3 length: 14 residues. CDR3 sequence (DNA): TGTGCCAGCAGTATGGGGGGAGAGGGGTACGAGCAGTACTTC. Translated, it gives CASSMGGEGYEQYF.

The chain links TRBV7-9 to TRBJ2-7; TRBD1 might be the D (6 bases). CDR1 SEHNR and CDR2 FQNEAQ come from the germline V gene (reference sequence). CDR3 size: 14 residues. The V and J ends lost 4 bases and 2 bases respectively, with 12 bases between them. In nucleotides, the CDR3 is TGTGCCAGCAGCTCGACGGACAGACCCTACGAGCAGTACTTC. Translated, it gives CASSSTDRPYEQYF.

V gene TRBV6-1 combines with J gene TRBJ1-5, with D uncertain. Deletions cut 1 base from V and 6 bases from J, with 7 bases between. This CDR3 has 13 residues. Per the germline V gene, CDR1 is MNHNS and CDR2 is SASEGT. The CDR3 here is CASSEGEGQPQHF. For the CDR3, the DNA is TGTGCCAGCAGTGAAGGGGAGGGTCAGCCCCAGCATTTT.

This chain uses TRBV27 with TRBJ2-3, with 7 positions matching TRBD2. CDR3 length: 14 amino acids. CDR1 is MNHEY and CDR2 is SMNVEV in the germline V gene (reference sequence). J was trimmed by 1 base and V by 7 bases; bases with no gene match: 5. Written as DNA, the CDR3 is TGTGCCAGCAAGGGAGGGAAGGGCACAGATACGCAGTATTTT. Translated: CASKGGKGTDTQYF.

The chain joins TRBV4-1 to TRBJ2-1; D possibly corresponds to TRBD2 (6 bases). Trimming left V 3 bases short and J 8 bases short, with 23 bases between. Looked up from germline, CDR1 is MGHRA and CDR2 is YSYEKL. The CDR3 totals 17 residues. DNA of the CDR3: TGCGCCAGCAGCCACTCCCTTGGTAGGCCCACGGGGGATGAGCAGTTCTTC. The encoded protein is CASSHSLGRPTGDEQFF.

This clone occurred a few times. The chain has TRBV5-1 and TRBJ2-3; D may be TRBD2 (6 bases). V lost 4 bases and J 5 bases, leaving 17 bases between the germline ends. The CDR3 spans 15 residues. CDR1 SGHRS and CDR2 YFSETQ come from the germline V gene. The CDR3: CASSIRDSRVDTQYF. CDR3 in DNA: TGCGCCAGCAGCATCCGGGACTCCCGGGTAGATACGCAGTATTTT.